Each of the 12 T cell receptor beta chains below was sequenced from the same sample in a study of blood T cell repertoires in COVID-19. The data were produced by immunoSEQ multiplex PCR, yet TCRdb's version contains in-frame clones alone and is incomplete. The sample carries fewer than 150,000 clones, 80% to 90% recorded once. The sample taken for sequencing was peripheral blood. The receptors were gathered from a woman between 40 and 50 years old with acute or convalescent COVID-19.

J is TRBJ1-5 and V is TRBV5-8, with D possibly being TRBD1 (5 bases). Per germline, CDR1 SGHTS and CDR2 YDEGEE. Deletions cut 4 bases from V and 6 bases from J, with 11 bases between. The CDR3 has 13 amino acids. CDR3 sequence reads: CASSRPQGQPQHF. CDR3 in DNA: TGTGCCAGCAGCCGACCCCAGGGTCAGCCCCAGCATTTT. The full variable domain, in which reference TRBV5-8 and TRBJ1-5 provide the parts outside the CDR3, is EAGVTQSPTHLIKTRGQQATLRCSPISGHTSVYWYQQALGLGLQFLLWYDEGEERNRGNFPPRFSGRQFPNYSSELNVNALELEDSALYLCASSRPQGQPQHFGDGTRLSIL.

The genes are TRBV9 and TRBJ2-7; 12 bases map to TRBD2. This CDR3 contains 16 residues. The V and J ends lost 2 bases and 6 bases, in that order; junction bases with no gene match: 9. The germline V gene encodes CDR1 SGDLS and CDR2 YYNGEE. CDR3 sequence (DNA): TGTGCCAGCAGCGTGGTGGCTAGCGGGGGGGCTGGCGAGCAGTACTTC. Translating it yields CASSVVASGGAGEQYF.

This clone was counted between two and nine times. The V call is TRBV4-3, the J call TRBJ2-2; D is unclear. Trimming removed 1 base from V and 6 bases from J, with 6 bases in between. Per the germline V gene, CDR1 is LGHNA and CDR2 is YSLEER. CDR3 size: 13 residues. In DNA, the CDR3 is TGCGCCAGCAGCCAAGTTTCTCCCGGGGAGCTGTTTTTT. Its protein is CASSQVSPGELFF.

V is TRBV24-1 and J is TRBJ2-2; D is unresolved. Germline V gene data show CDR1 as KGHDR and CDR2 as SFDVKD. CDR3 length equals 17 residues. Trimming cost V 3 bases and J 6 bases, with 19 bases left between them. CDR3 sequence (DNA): TGTGCCACCAGTGATCCCCCCGGAAGTCTTGCGGCCGGGGAGCTGTTTTTT. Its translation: CATSDPPGSLAAGELFF.

The CDR3 region has the DNA TGCAGCGTCTCAGGGGGCTCGGGGGTCGCTTTCTTT. Translation: CSVSGGSGVAFF. The V call is TRBV29-1, the J call TRBJ1-1; 8 bases fit TRBD1. CDR1 SQVTM and CDR2 ANQGSEA come from the germline V gene. V was pared by 6 bases and J by 11 bases, with 11 bases of the junction left unmatched. This CDR3 region has 12 residues. Looking up the rest from reference TRBV29-1 and TRBJ1-1 gives the full variable domain: SAVISQKPSRDICQRGTSLTIQCQVDSQVTMMFWYRQQPGQSLTLIATANQGSEATYESGFVIDKFPISRPNLTFSTLTVSNMSPEDSSIYLCSVSGGSGVAFFGQGTRLTVV.

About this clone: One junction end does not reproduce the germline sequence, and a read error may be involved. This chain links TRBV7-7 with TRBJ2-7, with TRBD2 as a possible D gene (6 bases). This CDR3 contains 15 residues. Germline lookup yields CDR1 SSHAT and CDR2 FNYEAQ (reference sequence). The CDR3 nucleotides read TGTGCTAGCAGCTTAGCGCTAGGGACTTCCTACGAGCAGTACTTC. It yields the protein CASSLALGTSYEQYF.

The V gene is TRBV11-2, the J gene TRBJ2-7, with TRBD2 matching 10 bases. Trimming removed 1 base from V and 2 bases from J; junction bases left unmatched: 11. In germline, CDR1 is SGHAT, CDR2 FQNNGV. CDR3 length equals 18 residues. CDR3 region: CASSLGRTSGAPPYEQYF. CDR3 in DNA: TGTGCCAGCAGCTTAGGTAGGACTAGCGGAGCCCCCCCCTACGAGCAGTACTTC. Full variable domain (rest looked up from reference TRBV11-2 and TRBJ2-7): EAGVAQSPRYKIIEKRQSVAFWCNPISGHATLYWYQQILGQGPKLLIQFQNNGVVDDSQLPKDRFSAERLKGVDSTLKIQPAKLEDSAVYLCASSLGRTSGAPPYEQYFGPGTRLTVT.

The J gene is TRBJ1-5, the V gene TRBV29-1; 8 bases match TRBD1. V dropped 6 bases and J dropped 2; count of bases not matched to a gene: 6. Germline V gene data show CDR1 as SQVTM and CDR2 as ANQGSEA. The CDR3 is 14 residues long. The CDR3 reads CSVRDRGGNQPQHF. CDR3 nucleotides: TGCAGCGTCCGAGACAGGGGAGGCAATCAGCCCCAGCATTTT.

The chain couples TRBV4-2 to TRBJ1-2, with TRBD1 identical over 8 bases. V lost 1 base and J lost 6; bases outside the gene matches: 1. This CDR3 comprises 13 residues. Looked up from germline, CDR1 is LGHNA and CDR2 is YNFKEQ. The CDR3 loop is CASSQGTGNGYTF. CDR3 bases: TGTGCCAGCAGCCAAGGGACAGGGAATGGCTACACCTTC.

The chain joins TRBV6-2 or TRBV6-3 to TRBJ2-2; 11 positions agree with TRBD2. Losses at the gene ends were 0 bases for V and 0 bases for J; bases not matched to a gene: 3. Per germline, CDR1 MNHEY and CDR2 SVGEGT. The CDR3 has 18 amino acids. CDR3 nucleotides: TGTGCCAGCAGTTACTCGACTAGCGGGACCACGAACACCGGGGAGCTGTTTTTT. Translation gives CASSYSTSGTTNTGELFF.

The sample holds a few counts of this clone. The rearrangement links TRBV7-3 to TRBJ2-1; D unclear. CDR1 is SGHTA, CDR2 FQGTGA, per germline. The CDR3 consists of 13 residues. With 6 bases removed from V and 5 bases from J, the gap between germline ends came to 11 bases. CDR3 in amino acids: CASRLGPNNEQFF. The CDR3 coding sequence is TGTGCCAGCAGGCTAGGCCCCAACAATGAGCAGTTCTTC.

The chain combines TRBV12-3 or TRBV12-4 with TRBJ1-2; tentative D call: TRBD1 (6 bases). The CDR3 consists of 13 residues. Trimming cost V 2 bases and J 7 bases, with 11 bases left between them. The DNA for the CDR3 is TGTGCCAGCAGTTTAATGGCGGGGGCTGGCTACACCTTC. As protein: CASSLMAGAGYTF.